These T cell receptor beta chains were read from a single sample in a study of response to subunit inactivated influenza vaccine. One entry per CDR3 protein, called by TCRdb with MiXCR from the RT-PCR reads. This table has about 500,000 distinct CDR3 sequences, 16% appearing once. Sequencing was performed on CD4+ T cells sorted from PBMCs, taken roughly 24 months after vaccination. The receptor set was obtained from a man in his fifties or sixties who received an inactivated influenza vaccine. Each CDR3 is given with its conserved first and last residue. The D gene is left open where the match is weak. Part of the rows lack a size; the others show once, few, many or a class for expanded clones.

J: TRBJ1-2
size: few
D: .
V: TRBV11-2
CDR3: CASSSTGDGYTF
DNA: TGTGCCAGCAGCTCGACGGGGGATGGCTACACCTTC

J: TRBJ2-2
size: .
D: .
V: TRBV9
CDR3: CASSPRVGNTGELFF
DNA: TGTGCCAGCAGCCCTAGAGTAGGTAACACCGGGGAGCTGTTTTTT

J: TRBJ2-1
size: few
D: .
V: TRBV20-1
CDR3: CSARNEGNEQFF
DNA: TGCAGTGCTAGAAATGAGGGGAATGAGCAGTTCTTC

J: TRBJ2-4
size: .
D: .
V: TRBV20-1
CDR3: CSAPRQERRFGDIQYF
DNA: TGCAGTGCCCCCCGACAGGAAAGGAGGTTCGGGGACATTCAGTACTTC

J: TRBJ2-3
size: few
D: .
V: TRBV10-3
CDR3: CAIRGWGSDTQYF
DNA: TGTGCCATCAGGGGATGGGGGTCAGATACGCAGTATTTT

J: TRBJ2-5
size: .
D: .
V: TRBV5-1
CDR3: CASSLASPKTQYF
DNA: TGCGCCAGCAGCTTGGCGAGCCCGAAGACCCAGTACTTC

J: TRBJ2-7
size: .
D: TRBD1
V: TRBV28
CDR3: CAWGQGTYEQYF
DNA: TGTGCCTGGGGACAGGGTACCTACGAGCAGTACTTC

J: TRBJ1-2
size: .
D: .
V: TRBV2
CDR3: CASSPDKGGYTF
DNA: TGTGCCAGCAGCCCAGACAAAGGCGGCTACACCTTC

J: TRBJ2-5
size: .
D: .
V: TRBV20-1
CDR3: CSARGGWGMTQYF
DNA: TGCAGTGCTAGAGGGGGGTGGGGGATGACCCAGTACTTC

J: TRBJ1-1
size: few
D: .
V: TRBV9
CDR3: CASSVEQGRTEAFF
DNA: TGTGCCAGCAGCGTAGAGCAGGGACGCACTGAAGCTTTCTTT

J: TRBJ1-2
size: .
D: TRBD1
V: TRBV10-3
CDR3: CAISFPGQGTYGYTF
DNA: TGTGCCATCAGTTTTCCGGGACAGGGGACCTATGGCTACACCTTC

J: TRBJ1-1
size: few
D: .
V: TRBV6-6
CDR3: CASSYGQYEAFF
DNA: TGTGCCAGCAGTTACGGACAGTATGAAGCTTTCTTT

J: TRBJ2-1
size: few
D: TRBD2
V: TRBV5-1
CDR3: CASSLSLAGETEQFF
DNA: TGCGCCAGCAGCTTGTCCCTAGCGGGAGAGACGGAGCAGTTCTTC

J: TRBJ2-3
size: few
D: .
V: TRBV28
CDR3: CASNSALGITDTQYF
DNA: TGTGCCAGCAACTCGGCTCTAGGTATCACAGATACGCAGTATTTT

J: TRBJ1-1
size: few
D: TRBD1
V: TRBV30
CDR3: CAWTIDRGTEAFF
DNA: TGTGCCTGGACCATAGACAGGGGAACTGAAGCTTTCTTT